This paragraph reports one T cell receptor beta chain. These data belong to a study of cytomegalovirus exposure and HLA in healthy donors. The CDR3 extends over 16 amino acids. V lost 2 bases, J lost 1 base, and 11 bases lay in between. Germline assignment: CDR1 SGHTA and CDR2 FQGTGA. 60 Vbeta and 13 Jbeta primers were used in PCR. The assay was immunoSEQ multiplex PCR, and TCRdb's table has in-frame clones only and misses some. The sample lists roughly 180,000 clones, about 75% seen once, with around 2.5% in the top ten. The rearrangement uses TRBV7-3 and TRBJ2-2, with a weak D call TRBD2 (5 bases). Sequencing was performed on PBMCs. The TCR sequence derives from a female donor in good health and CMV-seronegative. The CDR3 nucleotides are TGTGCCAGCAGCTTACACCAAGCGGTGAACACCGGGGAGCTGTTTTTT. It encodes CASSLHQAVNTGELFF. The full variable domain, in which reference TRBV7-3 and TRBJ2-2 provide the parts outside the CDR3, is GAGVSQTPSNKVTEKGKYVELRCDPISGHTALYWYRQSLGQGPEFLIYFQGTGAADDSGLPNDRFFAVRPEGSVSTLKIQRTERGDSAVYLCASSLHQAVNTGELFFGEGSRLTVL.